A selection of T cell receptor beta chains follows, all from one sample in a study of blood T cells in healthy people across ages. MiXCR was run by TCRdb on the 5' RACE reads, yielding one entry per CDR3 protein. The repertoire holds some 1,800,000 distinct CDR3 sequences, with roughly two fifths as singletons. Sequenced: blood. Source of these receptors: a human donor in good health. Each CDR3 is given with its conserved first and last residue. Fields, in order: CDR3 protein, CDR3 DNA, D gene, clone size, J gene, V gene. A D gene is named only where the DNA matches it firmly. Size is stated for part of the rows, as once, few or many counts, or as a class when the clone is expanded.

CDR3 protein: CATSPRTGEELNYGYTF
CDR3 DNA: TGCGCCACCAGCCCCAGGACAGGGGAAGAACTCAACTATGGCTACACCTTC
D gene: TRBD1
clone size: -
J gene: TRBJ1-2
V gene: TRBV15

CDR3 protein: CASSLSGADTQYF
CDR3 DNA: TGTGCCAGCAGCTTGTCTGGGGCGGATACGCAGTATTTT
D gene: -
clone size: many
J gene: TRBJ2-3
V gene: TRBV7-2

CDR3 protein: CASSPSGGRKDPPLHF
CDR3 DNA: TGTGCCAGCTCACCGTCCGGGGGGCGCAAGGATCCACCCCTCCACTTT
D gene: -
clone size: -
J gene: TRBJ1-6
V gene: TRBV18

CDR3 protein: CASSPGWGTTNYNEQFF
CDR3 DNA: TGTGCCAGCAGCCCCGGCTGGGGGACAACTAATTACAATGAGCAGTTCTTC
D gene: -
clone size: few
J gene: TRBJ2-1
V gene: TRBV14

CDR3 protein: CAISSYGLAGGYEQYF
CDR3 DNA: TGTGCCATCAGTTCATACGGACTAGCGGGAGGTTACGAGCAGTACTTC
D gene: TRBD2
clone size: once
J gene: TRBJ2-7
V gene: TRBV10-3

CDR3 protein: CASSFWTQGRYTF
CDR3 DNA: TGTGCCAGCAGTTTCTGGACCCAAGGTCGCTACACCTTC
D gene: -
clone size: -
J gene: TRBJ1-2
V gene: TRBV12-3/TRBV12-4

CDR3 protein: CASSPNYRSDTRYF
CDR3 DNA: TGTGCCAGCAGTCCAAATTATAGATCAGATACGCGGTATTTT
D gene: -
clone size: -
J gene: TRBJ2-3
V gene: TRBV28

CDR3 protein: CASSLPSSLTEAFF
CDR3 DNA: TGTGCCAGCAGCTTACCCTCGAGCCTCACTGAAGCTTTCTTT
D gene: -
clone size: few
J gene: TRBJ1-1
V gene: TRBV7-6

CDR3 protein: CASSVDRSDGYTF
CDR3 DNA: TGTGCCAGCAGCGTGGACAGGTCGGATGGCTACACCTTC
D gene: TRBD1
clone size: -
J gene: TRBJ1-2
V gene: TRBV5-6

CDR3 protein: CASANYEQYF
CDR3 DNA: TGTGCCAGCGCCAACTACGAGCAGTACTTC
D gene: -
clone size: -
J gene: TRBJ2-7
V gene: TRBV6-2/TRBV6-3

CDR3 protein: CASSSVRDRGLTEAFF
CDR3 DNA: TGTGCCAGCAGTTCTGTGAGAGACAGGGGGCTCACTGAAGCTTTCTTT
D gene: TRBD1
clone size: -
J gene: TRBJ1-1
V gene: TRBV6-1

CDR3 protein: CASRATGTFYGYTF
CDR3 DNA: TGTGCCAGCAGGGCTACAGGGACCTTCTATGGCTACACCTTC
D gene: -
clone size: -
J gene: TRBJ1-2
V gene: TRBV12-3/TRBV12-4